This T cell receptor beta chain was recorded in a study of shared clonotypes between healthy human individuals. The germline gives CDR1 SGHRS, CDR2 YFSETQ. The V gene lost 2 bases and the J gene lost 9 bases, with 15 bases spanning the gap. The CDR3 loop spans 14 amino acids. Repertoires were generated with immunoSEQ multiplex PCR, while TCRdb's copy carries only in-frame clones and drops some. The repertoire consists of 850,000 to 1,100,000 clones, with roughly 80% occurring once and the leading ten covering 0.85% to 1%. The sample consisted of memory CD4+ T cells from PBMCs. Specified subset: CD45RA-negative fraction. The V and J genes are TRBV5-1 and TRBJ2-1; no clear D gene. This TCR was recovered from a man aged 18 to 35 in good health. Some clones in this sample may be carry-over from other donors' samples. CDR3 nucleotides: TGCGCCAGCAGCTTTCGTGGGCCCGACGGTGAGCAGTTCTTC. This sequence encodes CASSFRGPDGEQFF.